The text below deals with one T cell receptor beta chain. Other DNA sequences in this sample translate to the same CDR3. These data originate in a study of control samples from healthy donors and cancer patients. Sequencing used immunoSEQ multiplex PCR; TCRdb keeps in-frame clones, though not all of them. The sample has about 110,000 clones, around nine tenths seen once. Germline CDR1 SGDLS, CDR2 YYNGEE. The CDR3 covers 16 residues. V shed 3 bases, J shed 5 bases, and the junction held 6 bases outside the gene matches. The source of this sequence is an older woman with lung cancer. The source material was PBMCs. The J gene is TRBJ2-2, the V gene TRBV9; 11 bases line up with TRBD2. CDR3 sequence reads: CASSESSGGATGELFF. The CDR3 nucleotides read TGTGCCAGCAGCGAAAGTAGCGGGGGGGCAACCGGGGAGCTGTTTTTT.